The present T cell receptor (beta chain) was sequenced within a study of pediatric ulcerative colitis. During colonoscopy, one to two rectal pinch biopsies were collected. Libraries were prepared by immunoSEQ multiplex PCR; TCRdb keeps only in-frame clonotypes and omits some of them. The profile shows around 40,000 clones, about 81% of them singletons. Worth noting for this clone: The antigen is unknown.

The CDR3 has 15 amino acids. Trimming took 2 bases from V and 5 from J; bases not matched to a gene: 5. Germline loops: CDR1 MNHEY, CDR2 SVGAGI. Points from the study as a whole: Ulcerative colitis patients shared more blood-rectal clones than controls.

The chain joins TRBV6-5 to TRBJ2-1, with 8 nucleotides matching TRBD1. The sequencing sample was made of gut tissue. The TCR originated in a boy between 10 and 17 years old with severe ulcerative colitis. CDR3 bases: TGTGCCAGCAGTTACCCATCGACAGGGGACAATGAGCAGTTCTTC. Translating it yields CASSYPSTGDNEQFF.